The 3 T cell receptor beta chains below all came from one sample that was sequenced in a study of cytomegalovirus exposure and HLA in healthy donors. The PCR contained 60 Vbeta and 13 Jbeta primers. Some clones are missing from TCRdb's copy, which holds only in-frame ones; the method was immunoSEQ multiplex PCR. The sample data list 93,000 or so clones. Sequenced material: PBMCs. These TCRs come from a man aged 40-50 years in good health and CMV-seronegative.

The J gene is TRBJ2-7, the V gene TRBV9; D is perhaps TRBD1 (5 bases). Trimming cost V 4 bases and J 2 bases, with 13 bases left between them. Germline-derived CDR1 and CDR2 are SGDLS and YYNGEE. The CDR3 length is 14 residues. The CDR3 reads CASSIDSSAYEQYF. CDR3 nucleotides: TGTGCCAGCAGCATCGACAGTTCTGCCTACGAGCAGTACTTC.

The rearrangement uses TRBV7-2 and TRBJ2-1; TRBD2 matches at 10 bases. The CDR3 loop spans 15 amino acids. CDR1 is SGHTA and CDR2 is FQGNSA in the germline V gene. Trimming at V came to 5 bases and at J to 4 bases, leaving 5 bases not matched to a gene. CDR3 protein: CASSQGLARYNEQFF. CDR3 DNA sequence: TGTGCCAGCAGCCAGGGACTAGCGAGATACAATGAGCAGTTCTTC.

The chain links TRBV7-2 to TRBJ2-7; 7 positions agree with TRBD2. The CDR3 is made up of 17 amino acids. After removal of 5 bases from V and 1 base from J, the junction contained 14 bases not matched to a gene. CDR1 SGHTA and CDR2 FQGNSA come from the germline V gene. Here the CDR3 DNA reads TGTGCCAGCAGCCGTTCCCTCCTAGCGGCTCAGTCCTACGAGCAGTACTTC. This translates into CASSRSLLAAQSYEQYF.